The 32 T cell receptor beta chains below were found in one sample sequenced in a study of chemoradiotherapy in HPV16-positive cancers. Sequenced by immunoSEQ multiplex PCR; TCRdb stores in-frame clones only, minus some. In the table there are about 5,100 clones, 65% to 80% of which are singletons. Sequencing used tumor tissue, obtained from a patient who underwent chemoradiotherapy. The receptors shown here come from a human donor with HPV-associated anogenital cancer.

This clone appeared once. The chain's CDR3 is CASSLWPGSYNEQFF. The CDR3 DNA reads TGTGCCAGCAGCTTATGGCCCGGCTCCTACAATGAGCAGTTCTTC. The chain couples TRBV11-3 to TRBJ2-1; D gene unclear. Per the germline V gene, CDR1 is SGHNT and CDR2 is YENEEA. The V gene lost 2 bases and the J gene lost 0 bases, with 8 bases spanning the gap. This CDR3 is 15 amino acids long.

This clone has just one count. V is TRBV7-2 and J is TRBJ2-7; 12 bases match TRBD2. This CDR3 has 15 residues. The germline V gene encodes CDR1 SGHTA and CDR2 FQGNSA. Unmatched junction bases numbered 2, after V lost 5 bases and J lost 0 bases. DNA for the CDR3: TGTGCCAGCAGCCGACTAGCGGGGGACTCCTACGAGCAGTACTTC. This gives the protein CASSRLAGDSYEQYF.

The V and J genes are TRBV7-6 and TRBJ2-1; D unclear. Germline loops: CDR1 SGHVS, CDR2 FNYEAQ. The CDR3 totals 13 residues. V was pared by 5 bases and J by 5 bases, with 10 bases between. The CDR3 sequence is CASSPTLHNEQFF. The CDR3 DNA reads TGTGCCAGCAGCCCTACTCTACACAATGAGCAGTTCTTC.

The rearrangement joins TRBV18 to TRBJ2-3; 13 bases are a match to TRBD2. The CDR3 runs 18 residues. CDR1 is KGHSH, CDR2 LQKENI, per germline. J gave up 1 base and V 0 bases, and 4 bases lay outside the gene matches. CDR3 sequence: CASSPPWTSGRGTDTQYF. The CDR3 nucleotides read TGTGCCAGCTCACCACCTTGGACTAGCGGGAGAGGCACAGATACGCAGTATTTT. Full variable domain (missing parts from reference TRBV18 and TRBJ2-3): NAGVMQNPRHLVRRRGQEARLRCSPMKGHSHVYWYRQLPEEGLKFMVYLQKENIIDESGMPKERFSAEFPKEGPSILRIQQVVRGDSAAYFCASSPPWTSGRGTDTQYFGPGTRLTVL.

The chain uses TRBV10-2 and TRBJ2-2, with D perhaps TRBD2 (5 bases). The CDR3 length is 15 residues. Germline CDR1 WSHSY, CDR2 SAAADI. The V end was cut by 5 bases, the J end by 6 bases, with 16 bases between. The CDR3 loop is CASSSISGWAGELFF. The CDR3 nucleotides read TGCGCCAGCAGTTCTATCAGCGGCTGGGCCGGGGAGCTGTTTTTT.

CDR3 sequence reads: CASSLGGAGASSYEQYF. CDR3 in DNA: TGTGCCAGCAGCTTGGGTGGGGCAGGCGCTTCTTCCTACGAGCAGTACTTC. The chain joins TRBV5-4 to TRBJ2-5, with D maybe TRBD1 (5 bases). The DNA matches TRBJ2-7 better at its end, which makes the J call doubtful. The CDR3 loop spans 17 amino acids. Germline values: CDR1 SGHNT, CDR2 YYREEE (reference sequence).

The chain carries TRBV7-3 and TRBJ2-1; no definite D call. In germline, CDR1 is SGHTA, CDR2 FQGTGA. The length of the CDR3 is 14 residues. The V end was cut by 2 bases, the J end by 0 bases, with 5 bases between. CDR3: CASSLSSSYNEQFF. CDR3 nucleotides: TGTGCCAGCAGCTTATCCAGCTCCTACAATGAGCAGTTCTTC.

V gene TRBV2 combines with J gene TRBJ2-7, with 10 bases aligning to TRBD2. The ends lost 6 bases at V and 0 bases at J; junction bases unmatched: 11. The CDR3 is 17 residues long. Per germline, CDR1 SNHLY and CDR2 FYNNEI. CDR3 residues: CASRGGALAGFSYEQYF. CDR3 sequence (DNA): TGTGCCAGCAGAGGGGGAGCACTAGCGGGGTTCTCCTACGAGCAGTACTTC. Supplemented by reference TRBV2 and TRBJ2-7, the full variable domain reads EPEVTQTPSHQVTQMGQEVILRCVPISNHLYFYWYRQILGQKVEFLVSFYNNEISEKSEIFDDQFSVERPDGSNFTLKIRSTKLEDSAMYFCASRGGALAGFSYEQYFGPGTRLTVT.

The chain uses TRBV4-1 and TRBJ1-2; D call uncertain. The CDR3 runs to 15 residues. V was shortened by 0 bases and J by 4 bases, with 12 bases between the two germline ends. Germline values: CDR1 MGHRA, CDR2 YSYEKL. The CDR3 sequence is CASSQDLRTVYGYTF. Written as DNA, the CDR3 is TGCGCCAGCAGCCAAGATCTGCGGACGGTCTATGGCTACACCTTC.

This clone was seen only once. V gene TRBV5-1 combines with J gene TRBJ1-6; D gene uncertain. The V end lost 1 base, the J end lost 9 bases, and 14 bases lay between the germline ends. This CDR3 is 15 amino acids long. The germline V gene encodes CDR1 SGHRS and CDR2 YFSETQ. In DNA, the CDR3 is TGCGCCAGCAGCTTGCGGGGTGGAAGGGTTTCACCCCTCCACTTT. It encodes CASSLRGGRVSPLHF.

This clone has only a few counts. The rearrangement uses TRBV5-1 and TRBJ2-3, with D maybe TRBD1 (7 bases). CDR3 length equals 17 residues. Germline loops: CDR1 SGHRS, CDR2 YFSETQ. Trimming stripped 5 bases from V and 1 base from J, with 20 bases between. CDR3 bases: TGCGCCAGCAGGTTGTTCAGGGCGGGGACAGGCACAGATACGCAGTATTTT. Its translation: CASRLFRAGTGTDTQYF. Together with reference TRBV5-1 and TRBJ2-3, the CDR3 gives the full variable domain: KAGVTQTPRYLIKTRGQQVTLSCSPISGHRSVSWYQQTPGQGLQFLFEYFSETQRNKGNFPGRFSGRQFSNSRSEMNVSTLELGDSALYLCASRLFRAGTGTDTQYFGPGTRLTVL.

The V call is TRBV5-1, the J call TRBJ2-7; weak D call: TRBD1 (6 bases). Looked up from germline, CDR1 is SGHRS and CDR2 is YFSETQ. This CDR3 has 11 residues. V gave up 3 bases and J gave up 8 bases, with 9 bases separating them. DNA for the CDR3: TGCGCCAGCAGCTCCGGGGACAAGCAGTACTTC. Protein product: CASSSGDKQYF.

This clone was seen a few times. Its ends do not fully match the called genes, so a read error is possible. This chain links TRBV20-1 with TRBJ2-1; D might be TRBD2 (6 bases). The germline V gene has CDR1 DFQATT and CDR2 SNEGSKA (reference sequence). The CDR3 length is 11 residues. CDR3 DNA: TGCAGTGCCGAGGACTACAGTGAGCAGTTCTTC. Amino acid sequence: CSAEDYSEQFF.

The rearrangement uses TRBV18 and TRBJ1-2; a weak D match, TRBD1 (6 bases). The germline gives CDR1 KGHSH, CDR2 LQKENI. Trimming removed 6 bases from V and 2 bases from J, with 19 bases in between. The CDR3 runs to 16 residues. CDR3: CASSPVGAGRNYGYTF. The CDR3 DNA follows: TGTGCCAGCTCCCCAGTGGGGGCAGGGCGGAACTATGGCTACACCTTC.

V is TRBV5-6 and J is TRBJ2-3; D is uncertain. This CDR3 region has 11 residues. Between the trimmed V and J ends, which lost 8 bases and 5 bases, there was a span of 9 bases. Germline CDR1 SGHDT, CDR2 YYEEEE. CDR3 amino acids: CASQLGDTQYF. The CDR3 DNA follows: TGTGCCAGTCAACTGGGAGATACGCAGTATTTT.

DNA for the CDR3: TGCGCCAGCAGTGAGTTTGGGGAACAGTATTTT. Protein product: CASSEFGEQYF. The gene calls are TRBV10-1 and TRBJ2-3; D unclear. The germline CDR1 and CDR2 sequences are WNHNN and SYGVQD (reference sequence). Between the trimmed V and J ends, which lost 1 base and 12 bases, there was a span of 8 bases. The CDR3 consists of 11 residues.

Concerning this clone itself: Sequence at one end of the junction differs from germline and may be a read error. The CDR3 here is CASSQESGMHRGAVF. DNA of the CDR3: TGTGCCAGCAGCCAAGAAAGCGGGATGCACCGGGGAGCTGTTTTT. The chain carries TRBV14 and TRBJ2-2; 7 positions agree with TRBD2. CDR1 and CDR2 from the germline V gene are SGHDN and FVKESK. CDR3 size: 15 residues.

The CDR3 protein is CASSLDLPYNEQFF. The CDR3 DNA follows: TGTGCCAGCAGCTTGGACCTCCCCTACAATGAGCAGTTCTTC. The V gene is TRBV5-4, the J gene TRBJ2-1; D is ambiguous. Germline lookup yields CDR1 SGHNT and CDR2 YYREEE (reference sequence). V dropped 0 bases and J dropped 2 bases, with 6 bases sitting between them. The CDR3 has 14 amino acids.

The chain's CDR3 is CATYRFVQRIYEQYF. CDR3 in DNA: TGTGCCACCTACCGCTTCGTACAGAGGATTTACGAGCAGTACTTC. The rearrangement joins TRBV28 to TRBJ2-7; D is unresolved. Germline CDR1 MDHEN, CDR2 SYDVKM. CDR3 size: 15 residues. V was trimmed by 10 bases and J by 4 bases, leaving 23 bases between them.

V usage is TRBV6-1 and J usage is TRBJ1-2; D is possibly TRBD1 (5 bases). The germline V and J ends were trimmed by 3 bases and 3 bases, with 8 bases remaining between them. The V gene's germline CDR1 is MNHNS and CDR2 SASEGT. The CDR3 extends over 13 amino acids. The CDR3 nucleotides read TGTGCCAGCAGTGAGGGGCAGGACTATGGCTACACCTTC. It is translated as CASSEGQDYGYTF.

The V and J genes are TRBV6-6 and TRBJ2-3; 9 positions agree with TRBD2. The V segment lost 7 bases and the J segment 4 bases; nucleotides outside the gene matches: 9. The CDR3 is made up of 15 amino acids. CDR1 MNHNY and CDR2 SVGAGI come from the germline V gene (reference sequence). The CDR3 region is CASKYSGRIADTQYF. The CDR3 DNA follows: TGTGCCAGCAAATATAGCGGGAGAATTGCAGATACGCAGTATTTT.

By share, this clone counts as medium-sized. The CDR3 sequence: CASSGGGLSYEQYF. CDR3 bases: TGTGCCAGCAGTGGGGGGGGCCTATCCTACGAGCAGTACTTC. The chain combines TRBV6-5 with TRBJ2-7, with D maybe TRBD2 (7 bases). The V end was cut by 5 bases, the J end by 1 base, with 12 bases between. This CDR3 has 14 residues. Germline V lookup: CDR1 MNHEY, CDR2 SVGAGI.

This chain uses TRBV6-6 with TRBJ1-4, with a tentative D call TRBD1 (6 bases). CDR3 length equals 14 residues. In germline, CDR1 is MNHNY, CDR2 SVGAGI (reference sequence). Trimming left V 8 bases short and J 7 bases short, with 17 bases between. CDR3 in DNA: TGTGCCAGCGGTGTTGGGGGGGCGGGTGAAAAACTGTTTTTT. Translated: CASGVGGAGEKLFF.

The chain carries TRBV18 and TRBJ2-1; D gene uncertain. There are 13 residues in the CDR3. Per the germline V gene, CDR1 is KGHSH and CDR2 is LQKENI. The V gene lost 6 bases and the J gene lost 4 bases, with 10 bases spanning the gap. The CDR3 region is CASSQAAYNEQFF. CDR3 in DNA: TGTGCCAGCTCCCAGGCGGCTTACAATGAGCAGTTCTTC.

The sample holds one count of this clone. This chain joins TRBV4-2 and TRBJ2-3; 8 nucleotides match TRBD2. CDR3 size: 15 residues. The J segment lost 0 bases and the V segment lost 2 bases, leaving 1 base of the junction unmatched. Germline V gene lookup returns CDR1 LGHNA and CDR2 YNFKEQ. The CDR3 here is CASSQTGGSTDTQYF. The CDR3 DNA follows: TGTGCCAGCAGCCAAACGGGGGGGAGCACAGATACGCAGTATTTT.

The chain links TRBV6-1 to TRBJ2-1; no reliable D call. The CDR3 totals 15 residues. V was pared by 3 bases and J by 6 bases, with 15 bases between. In germline, CDR1 is MNHNS, CDR2 SASEGT. CDR3 DNA: TGTGCCAGCAGTGACAAGGGCCGGGTCAGCAATGAGCAGTTCTTC. Translation: CASSDKGRVSNEQFF.

The chain couples TRBV9 to TRBJ1-3, with D possibly matching TRBD1 (6 bases). Germline V lookup: CDR1 SGDLS, CDR2 YYNGEE. The ends were cut back, 4 bases at V and 7 bases at J, with 21 bases in the middle. The CDR3 totals 16 residues. The CDR3 DNA sequence: TGTGCCAGCAGCCCCAGATTCTCCGGGGGCAAGAACACCATATATTTT. Translation: CASSPRFSGGKNTIYF.

The V gene is TRBV30, the J gene TRBJ2-1, with 12 bases matching TRBD1. The length of the CDR3 is 14 residues. Trimming removed 0 bases from V and 9 bases from J; junction bases left unmatched: 3. The germline V gene encodes CDR1 GTSNPN and CDR2 SVGIG (reference sequence). The CDR3 spells CAWSVGTGGSEQFF. CDR3 bases: TGTGCCTGGAGTGTGGGGACAGGGGGCTCTGAGCAGTTCTTC.

The rearrangement joins TRBV27 to TRBJ2-7, with a tentative D call TRBD2 (5 bases). CDR3 length: 14 residues. The germline V gene encodes CDR1 MNHEY and CDR2 SMNVEV (reference sequence). The V and J ends lost 0 bases and 9 bases respectively, with 15 bases between them. The CDR3 coding sequence is TGTGCCAGCAGTTTATCGAGCGAGGGTCGTTGGCAGTACTTC. Protein product: CASSLSSEGRWQYF.

The CDR3 reads CAWSDGGDYEQYF. The CDR3 coding sequence is TGTGCCTGGAGCGACGGGGGTGACTACGAGCAGTACTTC. The chain recombines TRBV30 with TRBJ2-7; TRBD2 is a possible D gene (6 bases). The CDR3 has 13 amino acids. Germline values: CDR1 GTSNPN, CDR2 SVGIG (reference sequence). Deletions cut 3 bases from V and 3 bases from J, with 12 bases between.

This clone was counted only a few times. The rearrangement links TRBV7-7 to TRBJ2-2; the match to TRBD1 covers 7 bases. Trimming at V came to 1 base and at J to 5 bases, leaving 7 bases not matched to a gene. The CDR3 consists of 16 residues. Germline V lookup: CDR1 SSHAT, CDR2 FNYEAQ (reference sequence). The CDR3 loop is CASSLGATGLTGELFF. DNA of the CDR3: TGTGCCAGCAGCTTAGGGGCGACAGGGTTAACCGGGGAGCTGTTTTTT.

The CDR3 nucleotides are TGTGCCAGCAGCTTGGCCGGTGATATGAACACTGAAGCTTTCTTT. This encodes CASSLAGDMNTEAFF. The chain combines TRBV5-5 with TRBJ1-1; D is ambiguous. Deletions cut 0 bases from V and 0 bases from J, with 9 bases between. Looked up from germline, CDR1 is SGHKS and CDR2 is YYEKEE (reference sequence). The CDR3 is 15 amino acids.